The following is a T cell receptor beta chain sequence with its context. The antigen is undetermined. The sample originates from a study of T cells expressing NK-cell markers. General study points: Among CD8+ T cells from several donors, dominant NKG2C+ clonotypes accounted for about 1.0-7.0%. These same clonotypes (in four donors) also led the CD3+CD56-NKG2C+ fraction.

UMI-tagged 5'RACE template switching yielded the TCR beta cDNA. TCRdb reprocessed the 5' RACE reads, keeping one entry per CDR3 protein, no DNA. The repertoire table contains approximately 550,000 distinct CDR3 sequences. The source of this sequence is a man younger than 35 in good health. Sequenced sample: blood T cells: a sorted CD56 or NKG2C T cell subset, CD4+ or CD8+ T cells, or bulk PBMC T cells (not recorded which).

The CDR3 protein is CASTRDRGFYGYTF. The chain has TRBV6-2 or TRBV6-3 and TRBJ1-2; TCRdb returns TRBD1, unconfirmable since there is no DNA. Germline CDR1 is MNHEY and CDR2 is SVGEGT. The CDR3 loop spans 14 amino acids.